The 10 T cell receptor beta chains given below trace back to one sample, sequenced in a study of T cell responses to AZD1222 COVID-19 vaccine listed by TCRdb under 2021. Libraries were constructed by the immunoSEQ multiplex PCR assay. The immuneACCESS repertoire file appears here via TCRdb, limited to in-frame rearrangements. These files lack a portion of the clones; in checked studies, under half of the deficit traces to unresolved V genes, and the cause of the others is not known. The sample has some 140,000 clones on record, over 90% of them singletons. The top ten clones comprise about 0.86% of the sample. The meaning of the sample's time point label: baseline before first vaccination. The sample consisted of peripheral blood, taken on day 0 of AZD1222 vaccination. The receptors were gathered from an adult in good health.

The chain recombines TRBV7-9 with TRBJ2-7, with TRBD1 matching over 7 bases. Germline CDR1 SEHNR, CDR2 FQNEAQ (reference sequence). This CDR3 is built from 13 residues. V was clipped by 5 bases and J by 0 bases; unmatched bases: 1. The CDR3 reads CASSHRGSYEQYF. The CDR3 nucleotides read TGTGCCAGCAGCCACAGGGGCTCCTACGAGCAGTACTTC.

Concerning this clone: The same CDR3 also results from other DNA sequences found in this sample. The chain recombines TRBV5-1 with TRBJ1-6; perhaps TRBD1 as D (5 bases). Trimming pared 0 bases from V and 7 bases from J, leaving 8 bases between. The V gene's germline CDR1 is SGHRS and CDR2 YFSETQ. The CDR3 consists of 14 residues. The chain's CDR3 is CASSLGQGNSPLHF. DNA for the CDR3: TGCGCCAGCAGCTTGGGGCAGGGCAATTCACCCCTCCACTTT.

The rearrangement joins TRBV15 to TRBJ2-7; possible D gene TRBD1, 6 bases. CDR1 is LNHNV, CDR2 YYDKDF, per germline (reference sequence). V lost 1 base, J lost 3 bases, and 10 bases lay in between. This CDR3 is 14 amino acids long. The chain's CDR3 is CATSRGDTIYEQYF. The DNA for the CDR3 is TGTGCCACCAGCAGAGGGGACACAATCTACGAGCAGTACTTC.

The chain recombines TRBV10-2 with TRBJ2-7; the D is unclear. Trimming took off 4 bases at V and 3 bases at J, with 4 bases between the two ends. This CDR3 region has 11 residues. In germline, CDR1 is WSHSY, CDR2 SAAADI. In DNA, the CDR3 is TGCGCCAGCAGTGGCTTCTACGAGCAGTACTTC. It yields the protein CASSGFYEQYF.

This chain joins TRBV19 and TRBJ1-2; D unclear. The CDR3 runs to 13 residues. The V gene lost 3 bases and the J gene lost 2 bases, with 7 bases spanning the gap. Germline V lookup: CDR1 LNHDA, CDR2 SQIVND (reference sequence). CDR3 in amino acids: CASSIEGNYGYTF. DNA for the CDR3: TGTGCCAGTAGTATCGAGGGAAACTATGGCTACACCTTC. Based on the CDR3 plus reference TRBV19 and TRBJ1-2, the full variable domain is DGGITQSPKYLFRKEGQNVTLSCEQNLNHDAMYWYRQDPGQGLRLIYYSQIVNDFQKGDIAEGYSVSREKKESFPLTVTSAQKNPTAFYLCASSIEGNYGYTFGSGTRLTVV.

This rearrangement joins TRBV12-5 to TRBJ1-2; the D gene is possibly TRBD1 (5 bases). Looked up from germline, CDR1 is LGHNT and CDR2 is FRNRAP. V lost 0 bases and J 5 bases, leaving 22 bases between the germline ends. The CDR3 covers 18 residues. Here the CDR3 DNA reads TGTGCTAGTGGTTTGGTAACGACAGCCCAACCCGGGGCATATGGCTACACCTTC. Encoded protein: CASGLVTTAQPGAYGYTF.

V and J are TRBV14 and TRBJ2-1, with 11 bases lining up with TRBD2. Germline loops: CDR1 SGHDN, CDR2 FVKESK. The CDR3 extends over 15 amino acids. V lost 4 bases and J lost 5; bases outside the gene matches: 4. The CDR3 DNA follows: TGTGCCAGCAGCCGCCTAGCGGGGGGCCACAATGAGCAGTTCTTC. It encodes CASSRLAGGHNEQFF. Drawing the rest from reference TRBV14 and TRBJ2-1, the complete variable domain is EAGVTQFPSHSVIEKGQTVTLRCDPISGHDNLYWYRRVMGKEIKFLLHFVKESKQDESGMPNNRFLAERTGGTYSTLKVQPAELEDSGVYFCASSRLAGGHNEQFFGPGTRLTVL.

This chain links TRBV3-1 (or the pseudogene TRBV3-2) with TRBJ1-2, with D possibly matching TRBD1 (5 bases). The CDR3 has 14 amino acids. V lost 0 bases and J 7 bases, leaving 12 bases between the germline ends. Germline lookup yields CDR1 LGHDT and CDR2 YNNKEL (reference sequence). The CDR3, as DNA: TGTGCCAGCAGCCAAGATGTCGGCAGGGCTGGCTACACCTTC. Its protein product is CASSQDVGRAGYTF.

The chain recombines TRBV1 with TRBJ1-6; the D call TRBD1 from the table was never checked on the DNA. TRBV1 is flagged as a pseudogene. This CDR3 has 14 amino acids. DNA for the CDR3: TGCACCAGCAGCCAGGACAGGGATGGCTCACCCCTCCACTTT. This gives the protein CTSSQDRDGSPLHF.

The V call is TRBV6-2 or TRBV6-3, the J call TRBJ1-2, with D possibly TRBD1 on 6 matching bases. The CDR3 is 13 residues long. Germline V CDR1 and CDR2: MNHEY, SVGEGT. The V gene lost 1 base and the J gene lost 7 bases, with 10 bases spanning the gap. The CDR3 protein is CASSYWGRGGYTF. DNA of the CDR3: TGTGCCAGCAGTTACTGGGGGCGCGGTGGCTACACCTTC.